These 7 T cell receptor beta chains share one sample of origin, sequenced in a study of immune characterization of retroperitoneal liposarcoma. TCRdb independently ran MiXCR on the PCR reads; one entry per CDR3 protein. The sample has approximately 3,200 distinct CDR3 sequences; roughly 27% are singletons. The sequenced sample was tumor tissue. These receptor sequences come from a female donor with retroperitoneal liposarcoma.

In its sample, this clonotype ranks as large. V usage is TRBV12-3 or TRBV12-4 and J usage is TRBJ2-2, with TRBD2 as a possible D gene (5 bases). This CDR3 contains 13 residues. The V gene lost 3 bases and the J gene lost 8 bases, with 10 bases spanning the gap. For the CDR3, the DNA is TGTGCCAGCAGTTTGCCGGGATGGGGGGAGCTGTTTTTT. Translation gives CASSLPGWGELFF.

By its share, this clonotype is medium-sized. The V call is TRBV5-4, the J call TRBJ2-3; 7 bases are a match to TRBD1. Germline values: CDR1 SGHNT, CDR2 YYREEE (reference sequence). Trimming at V came to 4 bases and at J to 1 base, leaving 0 bases not matched to a gene. The CDR3 is made up of 13 amino acids. Here the CDR3 DNA reads TGTGCCAGCAGCGACAGGGGCACAGATACGCAGTATTTT. Protein product: CASSDRGTDTQYF.

By share of the sample, this clonotype is medium-sized. The rearrangement links TRBV4-1 to TRBJ2-2; D gene uncertain. V lost 1 base to trimming and J lost 9 bases, with 18 bases between them. The germline V gene encodes CDR1 MGHRA and CDR2 YSYEKL. CDR3 size: 16 residues. The CDR3: CASSQVSGRQPRELFF. In nucleotides, the CDR3 is TGCGCCAGCAGCCAAGTCTCCGGACGGCAACCCAGGGAGCTGTTTTTT.

In this sample, this clonotype is large. The V call is TRBV6-1, the J call TRBJ2-1; TRBD2 matches at 7 bases. The CDR3 is 12 amino acids. V shed 8 bases, J shed 7 bases, and the junction held 5 bases outside the gene matches. Germline loops: CDR1 MNHNS, CDR2 SASEGT. The DNA of the CDR3 is TGTGCCAGCGGGACTAACTTGAATGAGCAGTTCTTC. Protein product: CASGTNLNEQFF.

In this sample, this clonotype turned up a few times. The chain combines TRBV11-2 with TRBJ2-5; 7 bases are a match to TRBD1. The tail of the sequence fits TRBJ2-1 better, so the J call may be wrong. CDR1 and CDR2 (germline): SGHAT, FQNNGV. There are 14 residues in the CDR3. CDR3 protein: CASSSGQVQETQFF. As DNA, the CDR3 is TGTGCCAGCAGCTCCGGACAGGTCCAAGAGACCCAGTTCTTC.

This clonotype has more than one count but fewer than ten. The CDR3 DNA reads as TGTGCCAGCAGCTCTAGCGGGAGCAGAGAGACCCAGTTCTTC. This translates into CASSSSGSRETQFF. This rearrangement joins TRBV7-2 to TRBJ2-5; 10 bases match TRBD2. With the DNA end fitting TRBJ2-1 better, the J assignment may be wrong. Germline values: CDR1 SGHTA, CDR2 FQGNSA. The CDR3 has 14 residues.

This clonotype was counted a few times. The chain recombines TRBV14 with TRBJ2-3; maybe TRBD2 (6 bases). Trimming took off 0 bases at V and 2 bases at J, with 12 bases between the two ends. Germline loops: CDR1 SGHDN, CDR2 FVKESK. This CDR3 comprises 16 residues. The CDR3 protein is CASSQEEGIATDTQYF. In DNA, the CDR3 is TGTGCCAGCAGCCAAGAGGAGGGGATAGCCACAGATACGCAGTATTTT.